This section outlines one T cell receptor beta chain sequence together with its context. Its specificity is unknown. CDR1 and CDR2 from the germline V gene are LNHDA and SQIVND (reference sequence). The CDR3 consists of 15 residues. Losses at the gene ends were 1 base for V and 5 bases for J; bases not matched to a gene: 5. These data belong to a study of shared clonotypes between healthy human individuals. Notes on the study in general: Sampling used blood alone; tissue repertoires probably differ. A handful of donors showed sharing of approximately 5% of naive CD4 clonotypes. Estimated clonotype richness was generally higher in naive than memory subsets.

The authors' processing: Quality scores were absent from the junction-only immunoSEQ sequences, so filtering differed. Method: immunoSEQ multiplex PCR; TCRdb's copy keeps in-frame clones and lacks some. Clone size and the V and J calls come from that table; the DNA yielded D and trimming. The sample gives around 240,000 clones, 60% to 70% of which show up once; 11% is in the top ten. Sequencing input: memory CD4+ T cells sorted from blood. Subset meaning: CD45RA-negative fraction. The chain joins TRBV19 to TRBJ2-1; 7 bases are shared with TRBD1. The sequence derives from a man aged 25-45 years in good health. The CDR3 nucleotides are TGTGCCAGTAGTATAGTTTGGACAGGAGACAATGAGCAGTTCTTC. As protein: CASSIVWTGDNEQFF.